This T cell receptor (beta chain) appears in the sequencing data of a study of CD8 T cells in ankylosing spondylitis. Regarding the study as a whole: Reactive arthritis synovial fluid and blood were previously reported to contain some motif variants. Typical of ankylosing spondylitis blood, it appeared, was a TCR beta motif of under 10 highly homologous variants.

The CDR3 sequence is 14 residues long. Germline V gene sequence: CDR1 SGHRS, CDR2 YFSETQ. V was shortened by 0 bases and J by 6 bases, with 10 bases between the two germline ends. TCRdb re-called the 5' RACE reads with MiXCR, one entry per CDR3 protein. The data hold 400,000 or so distinct CDR3 sequences, with roughly 25% observed a single time. There are a few counts of this clonotype. As yet, its antigen is unknown. The receptor was isolated from a male donor with ankylosing spondylitis. What was sequenced was blood, either unsorted or a sorted T cell fraction (not recorded which). The chain is built from TRBV5-1 and TRBJ1-5, with TRBD1 as a possible D gene (5 bases). The CDR3 nucleotides are TGCGCCAGCAGCTTGGCCGGGGGGAGTCAGCCCCAGCATTTT. Residues: CASSLAGGSQPQHF. Full variable domain (remainder filled in from reference TRBV5-1 and TRBJ1-5): KAGVTQTPRYLIKTRGQQVTLSCSPISGHRSVSWYQQTPGQGLQFLFEYFSETQRNKGNFPGRFSGRQFSNSRSEMNVSTLELGDSALYLCASSLAGGSQPQHFGDGTRLSIL.